Listed here are 10 T cell receptor beta chains from one sample, sequenced in a study of cytomegalovirus exposure and HLA in healthy donors (dated by TCRdb to 2016 to 2017). Library creation used the immunoSEQ multiplex PCR assay. For the multiplex PCR, a mixture combining 60 forward primers for TCR Vbeta segments and 13 reverse primers for TCR Jbeta segments was used. TCRdb mirrors the immuneACCESS table, restricted to in-frame sequences. Some clones are absent from its copies; in checked studies, under half trace to an unresolved V gene, and the reason for the others is unknown. This sample gives about 110,000 clones in total; around two thirds of them show up just once. The ten largest account for 3.5% to 4% of the sample. The material sequenced was PBMCs. The receptors come from a man aged 30 to 39 in good health and CMV-seropositive.

The table lists this clone with a few counts. The CDR3 sequence: CASSITRDSYGYTF. The CDR3 DNA follows: TGCGCCAGCAGCATCACCCGGGACTCCTATGGCTACACCTTC. The V gene is TRBV5-1, the J gene TRBJ1-2; D might be TRBD1 (5 bases). V lost 4 bases to trimming and J lost 4 bases, with 14 bases between them. The length of the CDR3 is 14 residues. The V gene's germline CDR1 is SGHRS and CDR2 YFSETQ.

The chain employs TRBV6-6 and TRBJ1-5; 9 bases match TRBD1. The CDR3 is made up of 14 amino acids. Germline loops: CDR1 MNHNY, CDR2 SVGAGI (reference sequence). After removal of 2 bases from V and 6 bases from J, the junction contained 2 bases not matched to a gene. This chain's CDR3 is CASSYGTGFQPQHF. CDR3 nucleotide sequence: TGTGCCAGCAGTTACGGGACAGGGTTTCAGCCCCAGCATTTT.

The rearrangement joins TRBV5-1 to TRBJ2-7, with 7 nucleotides matching TRBD1. The CDR3 is 14 residues long. Per germline, CDR1 SGHRS and CDR2 YFSETQ. With V trimmed by 3 bases and J by 6 bases, 9 bases remained unmatched. CDR3 sequence reads: CASSSGTVGTEQYF. The DNA of the CDR3 is TGCGCCAGCAGCTCCGGGACAGTTGGAACCGAGCAGTACTTC.

As to this clone: Germline and junction disagree at one end, which may indicate a read error. The chain's CDR3 is CAGSFGQGGNSPLHF. CDR3 in DNA: TGTGCCGGCAGCTTTGGACAGGGGGGTAATTCACCCCTCCACTTT. J is TRBJ1-6 and V is TRBV7-9; 10 positions match TRBD1. CDR1 is SEHNR and CDR2 is FQNEAQ in the germline V gene (reference sequence). CDR3 length: 15 amino acids.

The CDR3 DNA reads as TGTGCCAGCAGTCGCGACAGGACCTACGAGCAGTACTTC. Encoded protein: CASSRDRTYEQYF. The J gene is TRBJ2-7, the V gene TRBV6-6, with D maybe TRBD1 (6 bases). V was pared by 5 bases and J by 2 bases, with 10 bases between. CDR3 length: 13 amino acids. CDR1 and CDR2 from the germline V gene are MNHNY and SVGAGI (reference sequence).

The chain is built from TRBV6-5 and TRBJ1-6; 8 bases are shared with TRBD1. This CDR3 contains 14 residues. The V segment lost 6 bases and the J segment 7 bases; nucleotides outside the gene matches: 5. Germline-derived CDR1 and CDR2 are MNHEY and SVGAGI. DNA of the CDR3: TGTGCCAGCAGGAAACGACAGGGGAATTCACCCCTCCACTTT. It is translated as CASRKRQGNSPLHF.

The gene calls are TRBV30 and TRBJ2-1; TRBD1 matches 10 bases. This CDR3 contains 15 residues. Per germline, CDR1 GTSNPN and CDR2 SVGIG (reference sequence). The V and J ends lost 2 bases and 8 bases, in that order; junction bases with no gene match: 9. The CDR3 is CAWSPGTGVLDEQFF. Written as DNA, the CDR3 is TGTGCCTGGAGTCCCGGGACAGGGGTATTGGATGAGCAGTTCTTC. The full variable domain, completed using reference TRBV30 and TRBJ2-1, is SQTIHQWPATLVQPVGSPLSLECTVEGTSNPNLYWYRQAAGRGLQLLFYSVGIGQISSEVPQNLSASRPQDRQFILSSKKLLLSDSGFYLCAWSPGTGVLDEQFFGPGTRLTVL.

The V gene is TRBV28, the J gene TRBJ2-5, with TRBD2 identical over 7 bases. CDR1 is MDHEN, CDR2 SYDVKM, per germline. Losses at the gene ends were 6 bases for V and 0 bases for J; bases not matched to a gene: 1. The CDR3 loop spans 13 amino acids. The DNA for the CDR3 is TGTGCCAGCAGGGGGGGGAACCAAGAGACCCAGTACTTC. Its protein is CASRGGNQETQYF.

V usage is TRBV5-1 and J usage is TRBJ2-4; possible D gene TRBD1, 6 bases. This CDR3 region has 12 residues. Germline V CDR1 and CDR2: SGHRS, YFSETQ. Trimming stripped 3 bases from V and 12 bases from J, with 13 bases between. CDR3 sequence reads: CASSSQQGTQYF. The CDR3, as DNA: TGCGCCAGCAGCTCGCAACAGGGCACTCAGTACTTC.

This clone was observed a handful of times. In this CDR3 the conserved last residue, phenylalanine or tryptophan, is missing, so a read error is likely. No DNA is shown, since the ends of the CDR3 on it are uncertain; the CDR3 is the one TCRdb lists. This chain uses TRBV27 with TRBJ2-3; the D segment call TRBD2 is taken from the table without a DNA check. The CDR3 has 13 residues if both end residues are counted. Germline CDR1 reads MNHEY; CDR2 reads SMNVEV (reference sequence). The CDR3 loop reads CASSTPPSDTHYL.